The 29 T cell receptor beta chains below were found in one sample sequenced in a study of cytomegalovirus exposure and HLA in healthy donors. The PCR had 60 Vbeta and 13 Jbeta primers. TCRdb's table, derived via immunoSEQ multiplex PCR, lists solely in-frame clones and lacks some. The table lists about 180,000 clones, about four fifths of them singletons. Sequencing was done on a sample of PBMCs. These receptors originate from a woman in her forties or fifties in good health and CMV-seronegative.

This chain connects TRBV9 to TRBJ2-1, with D possibly being TRBD2 (6 bases). CDR1 is SGDLS, CDR2 YYNGEE, per germline. The CDR3 is made up of 14 amino acids. Trimming shortened V by 0 bases and J by 6 bases, and 10 bases separated the two germline ends. In DNA form, the CDR3 reads TGTGCCAGCAGCGTAGGCGGGACTCTCAATGAGCAGTTCTTC. Protein product: CASSVGGTLNEQFF.

This chain connects TRBV6-6 to TRBJ2-1; 9 bases align to TRBD1. The junction had 7 bases not matched to a gene; V was cut back by 1 base and J by 9 bases. The CDR3 extends over 15 amino acids. In germline, CDR1 is MNHNY, CDR2 SVGAGI (reference sequence). The CDR3 here is CASSYLTGGLGEQFF. CDR3 coding DNA: TGTGCCAGCAGTTACTTAACAGGGGGCCTAGGTGAGCAGTTCTTC.

The chain uses TRBV4-2 and TRBJ1-4; 7 nucleotides line up with TRBD1. Trimming at V came to 4 bases and at J to 0 bases, leaving 8 bases not matched to a gene. The CDR3 is 17 amino acids. CDR1 is LGHNA, CDR2 YNFKEQ, per germline. CDR3 sequence: CASSLETGQSTNEKLFF. In DNA form, the CDR3 reads TGTGCCAGCAGCCTCGAAACGGGACAGTCAACTAATGAAAAACTGTTTTTT.

The chain uses TRBV9 and TRBJ1-2; a possible D gene is TRBD1 (6 bases). CDR3 length equals 16 residues. Germline CDR1 is SGDLS and CDR2 is YYNGEE. V lost 4 bases and J lost 6, with 22 bases in between. CDR3 bases: TGTGCCAGCAGCTCGAGGGGGGGCGGTGGGTTCGATGGCTACACCTTC. Translating gives CASSSRGGGGFDGYTF.

V usage is TRBV4-1 and J usage is TRBJ2-2, with 12 bases that match TRBD2. V shed 4 bases, J shed 6 bases, and the junction held 3 bases outside the gene matches. CDR1 is MGHRA, CDR2 YSYEKL, per germline. The CDR3 is made up of 15 amino acids. The CDR3 DNA reads TGCGCCAGCAGCCGACTAGCGGGAGTCCCCGGGGAGCTGTTTTTT. It specifies CASSRLAGVPGELFF.

This rearrangement joins TRBV5-6 to TRBJ2-1, with TRBD1 as a possible D gene (5 bases). V lost 2 bases and J lost 9, with 18 bases in between. The CDR3 runs 15 residues. Germline assignment: CDR1 SGHDT and CDR2 YYEEEE. The CDR3: CASSLDRKPVGEQFF. As DNA, the CDR3 is TGTGCCAGCAGCTTAGACAGAAAACCTGTAGGTGAGCAGTTCTTC.

This clone was observed a handful of times. J is TRBJ2-1 and V is TRBV5-5; D is ambiguous. Germline CDR1 is SGHKS and CDR2 is YYEKEE (reference sequence). This CDR3 comprises 15 residues. V lost 2 bases, J lost 1 base, and 10 bases lay in between. The CDR3 nucleotides are TGTGCCAGCAGCTTAAACTACCGGTCCTACAATGAGCAGTTCTTC. Protein: CASSLNYRSYNEQFF.

CDR3 nucleotides: TGTGCCAGCAGCCCCCCGTCGAGGGTTACCTACGAGCAGTACTTC. Translating it yields CASSPPSRVTYEQYF. The rearrangement joins TRBV28 to TRBJ2-7; tentative D call: TRBD2 (5 bases). With 6 bases removed from V and 2 bases from J, the gap between germline ends came to 17 bases. This CDR3 spans 15 amino acids. Looked up from germline, CDR1 is MDHEN and CDR2 is SYDVKM.

V gene TRBV6-5 combines with J gene TRBJ1-1; TRBD1 matches at 7 bases. Trimming cost V 2 bases and J 4 bases; bases outside gene matches: 4. Germline CDR1 and CDR2: MNHEY and SVGAGI. The CDR3 runs to 14 residues. CDR3 coding DNA: TGTGCCAGCAGTTACCAGACAGGGTTCACTGAAGCTTTCTTT. It specifies CASSYQTGFTEAFF.

V and J are TRBV5-1 and TRBJ2-7, with unresolved D. This CDR3 is 15 amino acids long. V shed 4 bases and J shed 3 bases, with 17 bases lying between them. Looked up from germline, CDR1 is SGHRS and CDR2 is YFSETQ. CDR3 residues: CASSPDRGGIYEQYF. The CDR3 DNA sequence: TGCGCCAGCAGCCCTGACCGCGGCGGAATCTACGAGCAGTACTTC.

The chain employs TRBV19 and TRBJ1-2, with TRBD1 identical over 8 bases. The length of the CDR3 is 15 residues. Germline values: CDR1 LNHDA, CDR2 SQIVND (reference sequence). The J segment lost 8 bases and the V segment lost 3 bases, leaving 11 bases of the junction unmatched. The CDR3 bases are TGTGCCAGTAGTATTATTGAGGCGGGACAGGAAGGCTACACCTTC. Translated: CASSIIEAGQEGYTF.

Concerning this clone: One end of the junction varies from germline; a read error may be responsible. The chain carries TRBV28 and TRBJ2-5, with D possibly TRBD1 on 6 matching bases. CDR1 MDHEN and CDR2 SYDVKM come from the germline V gene. This CDR3 is built from 12 residues. For the CDR3, the DNA is TGTGCCAGCAGCTTCGACTTCGGGACATGTAACTTC. It is translated as CASSFDFGTCNF.

The rearrangement uses TRBV5-4 and TRBJ1-1; D may be TRBD1 (6 bases). Germline V gives CDR1 SGHNT, CDR2 YYREEE (reference sequence). Between the trimmed V and J ends, which lost 1 base and 1 base, there was a span of 11 bases. CDR3 length: 15 residues. CDR3 DNA: TGTGCCAGCAGCTTGATGGGACATACGAACACTGAAGCTTTCTTT. Its protein is CASSLMGHTNTEAFF.

A note on this clone: Distinct nucleotide sequences in the sample also encode this CDR3. The V and J genes are TRBV7-9 and TRBJ2-5, with D possibly being TRBD2 (5 bases). The CDR3 contains 14 residues. V was clipped by 4 bases and J by 1 base, with 10 bases between them. Looked up from germline, CDR1 is SEHNR and CDR2 is FQNEAQ (reference sequence). The CDR3 region is CASSYLAVQETQYF. The CDR3 DNA follows: TGTGCCAGCAGCTACCTAGCAGTCCAAGAGACCCAGTACTTC.

A single count supports this clone. This rearrangement joins TRBV5-1 to TRBJ2-5; 11 nucleotides agree with TRBD2. The V gene's germline CDR1 is SGHRS and CDR2 YFSETQ. CDR3 length: 16 amino acids. With V trimmed by 4 bases and J by 5 bases, 10 bases remained unmatched. CDR3 nucleotides: TGCGCCAGCAGCGGGGGGATAGCGGGAGGGCCGGAGACCCAGTACTTC. It translates to CASSGGIAGGPETQYF.

The chain joins TRBV9 to TRBJ2-7; D might be TRBD2 (7 bases). The CDR3 length is 13 residues. Germline V lookup: CDR1 SGDLS, CDR2 YYNGEE. Trimming took 3 bases from V and 6 from J, leaving 13 bases between them. In DNA, the CDR3 is TGTGCCAGCAGCGGGGGGGGCTCAGGCGAGCAGTACTTC. This codes for CASSGGGSGEQYF. Full variable domain (rest looked up from reference TRBV9 and TRBJ2-7): DSGVTQTPKHLITATGQRVTLRCSPRSGDLSVYWYQQSLDQGLQFLIQYYNGEERAKGNILERFSAQQFPDLHSELNLSSLELGDSALYFCASSGGGSGEQYFGPGTRLTVT.

This chain uses TRBV10-2 with TRBJ1-6, with 7 bases fitting TRBD1. V lost 4 bases and J lost 6; bases outside the gene matches: 9. From germline, CDR1 is WSHSY and CDR2 SAAADI. This CDR3 comprises 16 residues. CDR3 sequence (DNA): TGCGCCAGCAGTGTTAGACCGGGACAGCCTAATTCACCCCTCCACTTT. It codes for CASSVRPGQPNSPLHF.

The chain uses TRBV10-2 and TRBJ1-6; no clear D gene. The germline V and J ends were trimmed by 7 bases and 8 bases, with 15 bases remaining between them. Germline V lookup: CDR1 WSHSY, CDR2 SAAADI. The length of the CDR3 is 14 residues. The CDR3 nucleotides read TGCGCCAGCACTATCCAAATCGGGGATTCACCCCTCCACTTT. This sequence encodes CASTIQIGDSPLHF.

J is TRBJ2-1 and V is TRBV5-1; 7 nucleotides line up with TRBD2. The length of the CDR3 is 17 residues. V was clipped by 0 bases and J by 2 bases; unmatched bases: 8. Germline V gives CDR1 SGHRS, CDR2 YFSETQ. CDR3 sequence reads: CASSLVAGGGAYNEQFF. The CDR3 coding sequence is TGCGCCAGCAGCTTGGTTGCTGGGGGGGGAGCCTACAATGAGCAGTTCTTC.

The chain joins TRBV7-9 to TRBJ1-4; 8 nucleotides agree with TRBD1. CDR3 length: 15 residues. Germline-derived CDR1 and CDR2 are SEHNR and FQNEAQ (reference sequence). The J segment lost 11 bases and the V segment lost 0 bases, leaving 8 bases of the junction unmatched. The CDR3 DNA reads TGTGCCAGCAGCTTAGCGGGCGGACAGGGAGACAAACTGTTTTTT. Its protein is CASSLAGGQGDKLFF.

The sample holds a few counts of this clone. CDR3: CASSLDPPTSGFIDTQYF. Written as DNA, the CDR3 is TGCGCCAGCAGCTTAGACCCTCCGACTAGCGGGTTTATAGATACGCAGTATTTT. The chain couples TRBV5-1 to TRBJ2-3; TRBD2 matches 10 bases. Germline V gene sequence: CDR1 SGHRS, CDR2 YFSETQ. Germline trimming cut 2 bases from V and 5 bases from J; bases unmatched to any gene: 14. The CDR3 loop spans 18 amino acids. Based on the CDR3 plus reference TRBV5-1 and TRBJ2-3, the full variable domain is KAGVTQTPRYLIKTRGQQVTLSCSPISGHRSVSWYQQTPGQGLQFLFEYFSETQRNKGNFPGRFSGRQFSNSRSEMNVSTLELGDSALYLCASSLDPPTSGFIDTQYFGPGTRLTVL.

V is TRBV4-3 and J is TRBJ2-7, with 9 bases that match TRBD2. Per the germline V gene, CDR1 is LGHNA and CDR2 is YSLEER. With 6 bases clipped from V and 3 bases from J, the junction kept 9 bases outside the gene matches. The CDR3 spans 15 residues. The CDR3 is CASSLKRGALYEQYF. CDR3 in DNA: TGCGCCAGCAGTCTGAAGCGGGGGGCCCTCTACGAGCAGTACTTC.

The chain employs TRBV28 and TRBJ2-1; D gene unclear. Germline values: CDR1 MDHEN, CDR2 SYDVKM. V was clipped by 1 base and J by 5 bases, with 3 bases between them. The CDR3 is 12 residues long. As DNA, the CDR3 is TGTGCCAGCAGTTTATCTGACAATGAGCAGTTCTTC. It yields the protein CASSLSDNEQFF.

In DNA form, the CDR3 reads TGTGCCAGCTCACCTGGACAGGCAAACACTGAAGCTTTCTTT. This encodes CASSPGQANTEAFF. The chain uses TRBV18 and TRBJ1-1, with 7 bases aligning to TRBD1. V was pared by 3 bases and J by 2 bases, with 3 bases of the junction left unmatched. CDR1 is KGHSH, CDR2 LQKENI, per germline. This CDR3 is 14 amino acids long.

The rearrangement uses TRBV4-3 and TRBJ1-4; tentative D call: TRBD1 (6 bases). V was trimmed by 4 bases and J by 8 bases, leaving 14 bases between them. The CDR3 extends over 14 amino acids. Per the germline V gene, CDR1 is LGHNA and CDR2 is YSLEER. The CDR3 is CASSLTGQGEKLFF. CDR3 bases: TGCGCCAGCAGCCTCACAGGGCAGGGGGAAAAACTGTTTTTT.

This chain uses TRBV7-8 with TRBJ2-7; 14 bases agree with TRBD2. The CDR3 is 17 residues long. Trimming removed 2 bases from V and 6 bases from J; junction bases left unmatched: 9. Germline V lookup: CDR1 SGHVS, CDR2 FQNEAQ. The DNA for the CDR3 is TGTGCCAGCAGCTTATCCCCCCGGACTAGCGGGAGGCTCGAGCAGTACTTC. Translating gives CASSLSPRTSGRLEQYF. The full variable domain, its missing parts supplied by reference TRBV7-8 and TRBJ2-7, is GAGVSQSPRYKVAKRGQDVALRCDPISGHVSLFWYQQALGQGPEFLTYFQNEAQLDKSGLPSDRFFAERPEGSVSTLKIQRTQQEDSAVYLCASSLSPRTSGRLEQYFGPGTRLTVT.

Points on this clone: A junction end diverges from the germline sequence, so it may reflect a read error. The chain has TRBV19 and TRBJ1-2; TRBD1 might be the D (5 bases). The CDR3 runs 13 residues. The germline gives CDR1 LNHDA, CDR2 SQIVND (reference sequence). CDR3 residues: CASSMSRVYGYTF. In DNA, the CDR3 is TGTGCCAGTAGTATGAGCAGGGTTTATGGCTACACCTTT.

The CDR3 region is CASSFRGGNYGYTF. The CDR3 region has the DNA TGTGCCAGCAGCTTTCGGGGGGGAAACTATGGCTACACCTTC. The chain joins TRBV11-1 to TRBJ1-2; a weak D match, TRBD1 (5 bases). V was shortened by 3 bases and J by 2 bases, with 10 bases between the two germline ends. The CDR3 totals 14 residues. CDR1 is SGHAT, CDR2 FQDESV, per germline (reference sequence).

The gene calls are TRBV5-1 and TRBJ1-2, with 8 positions matching TRBD1. After removal of 2 bases from V and 7 bases from J, the junction contained 13 bases not matched to a gene. The CDR3 consists of 16 residues. Germline V gene sequence: CDR1 SGHRS, CDR2 YFSETQ. CDR3 nucleotides: TGCGCCAGCAGCTTCCCGACAGGGGAGGTCGTGGGTGGCTACACCTTC. Protein product: CASSFPTGEVVGGYTF.